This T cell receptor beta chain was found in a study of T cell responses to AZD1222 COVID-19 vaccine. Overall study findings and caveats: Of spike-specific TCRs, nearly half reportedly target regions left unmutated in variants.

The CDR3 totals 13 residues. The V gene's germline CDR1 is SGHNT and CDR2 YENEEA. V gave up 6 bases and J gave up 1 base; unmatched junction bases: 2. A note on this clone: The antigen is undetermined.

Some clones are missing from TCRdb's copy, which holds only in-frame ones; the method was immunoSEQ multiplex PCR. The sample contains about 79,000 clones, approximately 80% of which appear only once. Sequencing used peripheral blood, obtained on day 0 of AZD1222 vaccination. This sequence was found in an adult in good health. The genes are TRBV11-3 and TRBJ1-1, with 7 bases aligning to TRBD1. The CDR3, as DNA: TGTGCCAGCAGTCGACAGGGGAACACTGAAGCTTTCTTT. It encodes CASSRQGNTEAFF.